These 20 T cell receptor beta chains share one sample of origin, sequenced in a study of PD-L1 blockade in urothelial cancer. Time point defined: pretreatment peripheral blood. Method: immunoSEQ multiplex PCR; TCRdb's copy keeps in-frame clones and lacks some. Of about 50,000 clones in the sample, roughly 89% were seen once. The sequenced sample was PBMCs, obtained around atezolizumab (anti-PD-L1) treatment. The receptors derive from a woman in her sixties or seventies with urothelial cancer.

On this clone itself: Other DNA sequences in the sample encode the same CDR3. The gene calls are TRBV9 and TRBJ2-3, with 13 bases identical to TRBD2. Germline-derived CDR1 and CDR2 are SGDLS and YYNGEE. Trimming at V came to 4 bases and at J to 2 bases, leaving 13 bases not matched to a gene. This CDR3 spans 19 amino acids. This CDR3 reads CASSPRLAGGGPPTDTQYF. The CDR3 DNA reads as TGTGCCAGCAGCCCTAGACTAGCGGGAGGAGGACCCCCCACAGATACGCAGTATTTT. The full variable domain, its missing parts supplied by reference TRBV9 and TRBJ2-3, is DSGVTQTPKHLITATGQRVTLRCSPRSGDLSVYWYQQSLDQGLQFLIQYYNGEERAKGNILERFSAQQFPDLHSELNLSSLELGDSALYFCASSPRLAGGGPPTDTQYFGPGTRLTVL.

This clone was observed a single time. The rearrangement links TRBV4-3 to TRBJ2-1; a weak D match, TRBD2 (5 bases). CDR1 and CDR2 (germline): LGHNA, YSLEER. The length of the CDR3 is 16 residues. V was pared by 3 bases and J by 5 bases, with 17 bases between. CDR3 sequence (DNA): TGCGCCAGCAGCCAGTTTGAGAGGGAGTTCCACAATGAGCAGTTCTTC. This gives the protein CASSQFEREFHNEQFF.

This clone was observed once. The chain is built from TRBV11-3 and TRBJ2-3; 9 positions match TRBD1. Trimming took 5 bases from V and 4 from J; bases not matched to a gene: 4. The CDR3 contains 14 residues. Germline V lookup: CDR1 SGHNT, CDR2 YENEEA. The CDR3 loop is CASSTRQGADTQYF. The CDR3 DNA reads TGTGCCAGCAGCACCCGACAGGGGGCAGATACGCAGTATTTT. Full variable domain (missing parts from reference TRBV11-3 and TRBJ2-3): EAGVVQSPRYKIIEKKQPVAFWCNPISGHNTLYWYLQNLGQGPELLIRYENEEAVDDSQLPKDRFSAERLKGVDSTLKIQPAELGDSAVYLCASSTRQGADTQYFGPGTRLTVL.

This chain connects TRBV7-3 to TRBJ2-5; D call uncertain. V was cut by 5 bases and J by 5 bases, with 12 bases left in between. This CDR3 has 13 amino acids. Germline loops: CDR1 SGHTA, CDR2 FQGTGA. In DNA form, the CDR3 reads TGTGCCAGCAGCCCTTCCGTGGGCGAGACCCAGTACTTC. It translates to CASSPSVGETQYF.

CDR3 DNA sequence: TGTGCCAGCTTATCTAACACTGAAGCTTTCTTT. Amino acids: CASLSNTEAFF. The chain carries TRBV18 and TRBJ1-1; D is uncertain. V dropped 7 bases and J dropped 2 bases, with 5 bases sitting between them. Germline V gene lookup returns CDR1 KGHSH and CDR2 LQKENI. The CDR3 covers 11 residues.

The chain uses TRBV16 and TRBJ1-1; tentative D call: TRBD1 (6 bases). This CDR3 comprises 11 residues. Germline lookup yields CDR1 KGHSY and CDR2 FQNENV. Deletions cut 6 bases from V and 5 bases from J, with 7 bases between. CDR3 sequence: CASRTGTEAFF. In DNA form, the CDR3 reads TGTGCCAGCAGGACAGGTACTGAAGCTTTCTTT.

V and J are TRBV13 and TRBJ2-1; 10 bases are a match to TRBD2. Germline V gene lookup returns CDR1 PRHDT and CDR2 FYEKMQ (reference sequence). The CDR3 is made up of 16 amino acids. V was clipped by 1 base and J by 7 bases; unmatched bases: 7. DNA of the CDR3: TGTGCCAGCAGCTTAGCCGGGGATAGCGGGGGGAATGAGCAGTTCTTC. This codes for CASSLAGDSGGNEQFF.

The CDR3: CASSPGTNTGELFF. CDR3 sequence (DNA): TGTGCCAGCAGCCCAGGGACGAACACCGGGGAGCTGTTTTTT. V and J are TRBV11-3 and TRBJ2-2; D is possibly TRBD1 (5 bases). In germline, CDR1 is SGHNT, CDR2 YENEEA. Trimming stripped 5 bases from V and 0 bases from J, with 7 bases between. This CDR3 has 14 residues.

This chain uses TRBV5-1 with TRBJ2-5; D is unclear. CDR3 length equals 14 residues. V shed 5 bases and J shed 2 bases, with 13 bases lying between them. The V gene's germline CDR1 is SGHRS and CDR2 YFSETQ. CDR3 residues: CASSPPSRQETQYF. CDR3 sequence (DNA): TGCGCCAGCAGTCCTCCCAGTCGACAAGAGACCCAGTACTTC.

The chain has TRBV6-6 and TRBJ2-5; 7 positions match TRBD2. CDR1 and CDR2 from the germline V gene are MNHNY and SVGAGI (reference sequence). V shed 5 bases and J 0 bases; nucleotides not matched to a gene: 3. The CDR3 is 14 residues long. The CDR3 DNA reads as TGTGCCAGCAGTGCCAGCGGGAACCAAGAGACCCAGTACTTC. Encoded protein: CASSASGNQETQYF.

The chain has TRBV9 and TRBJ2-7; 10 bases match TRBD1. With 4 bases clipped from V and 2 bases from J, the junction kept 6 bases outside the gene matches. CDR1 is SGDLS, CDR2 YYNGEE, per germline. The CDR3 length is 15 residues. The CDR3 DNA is TGTGCCAGCAGCCCGCGACAGGGGGCTCCCTACGAGCAGTACTTC. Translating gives CASSPRQGAPYEQYF.

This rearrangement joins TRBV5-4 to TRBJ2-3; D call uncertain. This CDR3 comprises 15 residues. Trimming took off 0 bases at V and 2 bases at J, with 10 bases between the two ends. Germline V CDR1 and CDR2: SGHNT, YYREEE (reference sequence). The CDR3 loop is CASSLVGPFTDTQYF. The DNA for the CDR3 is TGTGCCAGCAGCTTGGTTGGCCCCTTCACAGATACGCAGTATTTT.

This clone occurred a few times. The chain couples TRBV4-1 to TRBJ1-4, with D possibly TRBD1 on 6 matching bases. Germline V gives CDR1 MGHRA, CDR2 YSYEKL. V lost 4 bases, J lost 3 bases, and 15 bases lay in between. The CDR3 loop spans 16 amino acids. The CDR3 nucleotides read TGCGCCAGCAGCCGGGGGGAGGGGGTATCTAATGAAAAACTGTTTTTT. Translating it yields CASSRGEGVSNEKLFF.

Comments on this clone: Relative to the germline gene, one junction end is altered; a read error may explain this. The CDR3 protein is CATSRAQGGPNF. The CDR3 nucleotides read TGTGCCACCAGCAGAGCGCAGGGAGGCCCGAATTTT. J is TRBJ2-3 and V is TRBV15, with a possible D match to TRBD2 (6 bases). The V gene's germline CDR1 is LNHNV and CDR2 YYDKDF (reference sequence). The CDR3 loop spans 12 amino acids.

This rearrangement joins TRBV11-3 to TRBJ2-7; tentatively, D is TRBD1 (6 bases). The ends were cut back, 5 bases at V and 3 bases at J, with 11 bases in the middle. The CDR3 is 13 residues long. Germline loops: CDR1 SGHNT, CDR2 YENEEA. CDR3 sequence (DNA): TGTGCCAGCAGCGAGGGACAAAACTACGAGCAGTACTTC. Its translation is CASSEGQNYEQYF.

The CDR3 coding sequence is TGTGCCAGCAGCCTCCGACGGAGCTCCTACAATGAGCAGTTCTTC. Translated: CASSLRRSSYNEQFF. The V call is TRBV13, the J call TRBJ2-1; D is uncertain. This CDR3 contains 15 residues. The V and J ends lost 5 bases and 0 bases respectively, with 11 bases between them. Germline V lookup: CDR1 PRHDT, CDR2 FYEKMQ (reference sequence).

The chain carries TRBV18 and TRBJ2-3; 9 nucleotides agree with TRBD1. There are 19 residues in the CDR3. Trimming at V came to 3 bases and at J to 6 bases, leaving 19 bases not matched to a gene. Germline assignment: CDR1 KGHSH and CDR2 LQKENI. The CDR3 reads CASSPLGTGWPGWKDTQYF. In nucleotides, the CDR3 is TGTGCCAGCTCACCTCTCGGGACAGGGTGGCCTGGATGGAAGGATACGCAGTATTTT.

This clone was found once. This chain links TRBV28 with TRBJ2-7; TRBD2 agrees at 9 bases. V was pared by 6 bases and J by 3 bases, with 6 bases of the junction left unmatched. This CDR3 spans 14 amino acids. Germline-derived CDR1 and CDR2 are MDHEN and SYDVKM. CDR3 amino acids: CASRPSGVIYEQYF. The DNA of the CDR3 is TGTGCCAGCAGGCCTAGCGGGGTCATCTACGAGCAGTACTTC.

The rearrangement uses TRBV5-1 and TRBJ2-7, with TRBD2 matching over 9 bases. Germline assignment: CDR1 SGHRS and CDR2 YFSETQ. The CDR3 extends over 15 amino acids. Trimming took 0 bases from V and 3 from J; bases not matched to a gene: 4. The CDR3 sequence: CASSLGGSGGYEQYF. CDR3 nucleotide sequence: TGCGCCAGCAGCTTGGGTGGTAGCGGGGGCTACGAGCAGTACTTC.

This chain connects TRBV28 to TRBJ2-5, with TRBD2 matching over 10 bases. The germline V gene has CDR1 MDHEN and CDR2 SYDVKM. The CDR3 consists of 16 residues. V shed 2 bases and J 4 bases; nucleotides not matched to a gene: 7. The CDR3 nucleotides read TGTGCCAGCAGTTTACTAAGCGGGAGGGCGGGAGAGACCCAGTACTTC. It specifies CASSLLSGRAGETQYF. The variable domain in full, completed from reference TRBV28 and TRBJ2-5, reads DVKVTQSSRYLVKRTGEKVFLECVQDMDHENMFWYRQDPGLGLRLIYFSYDVKMKEKGDIPEGYSVSREKKERFSLILESASTNQTSMYLCASSLLSGRAGETQYFGPGTRLLVL.